Detailed here is one T cell receptor (beta chain). Antigen: not known. This sample is part of a study of shared clonotypes between healthy human individuals. General observations from the study: It was the non-shared clonotypes that had lower generation probabilities than clonotypes shared by all four donors. In this cohort, only blood was sampled, and tissue repertoires likely differ.

Evenly divided among several immunoSEQ plates was the genomic DNA of each subset. Profiling relied on immunoSEQ multiplex PCR, and the TCRdb table lists in-frame clones only, not all of them. The repertoire holds roughly 700,000 clones, over 65% seen once, with approximately 1.8% in the top ten. The receptor was isolated from a young woman in good health. The sample consisted of memory CD4+ T cells sorted from blood. Subset denoted: CD45RA-negative fraction.

As DNA, the CDR3 is TGTGCCAGCAGTGATACGGACCGGCTCTCTTACATTCAGTACTTC. Its protein product is CASSDTDRLSYIQYF. The chain couples TRBV2 to TRBJ2-4; D gene uncertain. The CDR3 runs to 15 residues. V dropped 3 bases and J dropped 8 bases, with 17 bases sitting between them. From germline, CDR1 is SNHLY and CDR2 FYNNEI.